This T cell receptor (beta chain) was sequenced in a study of shared clonotypes between healthy human individuals. Looked up from germline, CDR1 is SGDLS and CDR2 is YYNGEE. The CDR3 length is 15 residues. The J segment lost 0 bases and the V segment lost 3 bases, leaving 5 bases of the junction unmatched. Caucasian adults living in Nashville, Tennessee, provided all samples. In the authors' workflow: Quality scores were absent from the junction-only immunoSEQ sequences, so filtering differed. The assay was immunoSEQ multiplex PCR, and TCRdb's table has in-frame clones only and misses some. V and J calls and clone size are copied from that table; D and trimming were computed from the DNA. The table includes about 500,000 clones, approximately 71% detected once.

The TCR originated in a woman between 35 and 50 years old in good health. Some clones in this sample may be carry-over from other donors' samples. The rearrangement uses TRBV9 and TRBJ2-7; 8 bases fit TRBD1. The sample taken for sequencing was PBMCs. CDR3 loop: CASSERTGNSYEQYF. The CDR3 coding sequence is TGTGCCAGCAGCGAGCGGACAGGGAACTCCTACGAGCAGTACTTC.